Listed below are T cell receptor beta chains from one sample, sequenced in a study of blood T cells in healthy people across ages. TCRdb passed the 5' RACE reads through MiXCR, listing each CDR3 protein once. The sample shows hundreds of thousands of distinct CDR3 sequences, 55% to 75% of them seen only once. Sequencing was performed on blood. These receptors all stem from a man aged 30 to 45 in good health. The CDR3 runs from the conserved cysteine through the conserved F or W. The D gene is left open where the match is weak. Only part of the rows carry a size: once, few, many, or a class if the clone is expanded.

clone size: -; D gene: -; J gene: TRBJ2-7; CDR3 length: 13; V gene: TRBV29-1; CDR3 protein: CSVEGDTGNEQYF; CDR3 DNA: TGCAGCGTTGAAGGGGACACTGGGAACGAGCAGTACTTC
clone size: -; D gene: -; J gene: TRBJ1-2; CDR3 length: 15; V gene: TRBV28; CDR3 protein: CASIGSGQTNYGYTF; CDR3 DNA: TGTGCCAGCATAGGTTCAGGACAGACAAACTATGGCTACACCTTC
clone size: -; D gene: TRBD2; J gene: TRBJ2-1; CDR3 length: 13; V gene: TRBV29-1; CDR3 protein: CSVASGSGDEQFF; CDR3 DNA: TGCAGCGTAGCAAGCGGGAGTGGGGATGAGCAGTTCTTC
clone size: -; D gene: -; J gene: TRBJ2-3; CDR3 length: 15; V gene: TRBV20-1; CDR3 protein: CSARDAEWSTDTQYF; CDR3 DNA: TGCAGTGCTAGAGATGCGGAGTGGAGCACAGATACGCAGTATTTT
clone size: -; D gene: -; J gene: TRBJ1-1; CDR3 length: 13; V gene: TRBV7-9; CDR3 protein: CASSLYSLGEAFF; CDR3 DNA: TGTGCCAGCAGCTTGTACAGCCTCGGCGAAGCTTTCTTT
clone size: once; D gene: TRBD2; J gene: TRBJ2-1; CDR3 length: 16; V gene: TRBV12-3/TRBV12-4; CDR3 protein: CASSQNLAGVSNEQFF; CDR3 DNA: TGTGCCAGCAGTCAAAATCTAGCGGGAGTTAGCAATGAGCAGTTCTTC
clone size: few; D gene: -; J gene: TRBJ2-5; CDR3 length: 15; V gene: TRBV21-1; CDR3 protein: CASSKGREYQETQYF; CDR3 DNA: TGTGCCAGCAGCAAAGGGCGGGAGTACCAAGAGACCCAGTACTTC
clone size: -; D gene: -; J gene: TRBJ2-7; CDR3 length: 16; V gene: TRBV6-1; CDR3 protein: CASSEPNLGHLLEQYF; CDR3 DNA: TGTGCCAGCAGTGAACCTAACCTGGGACACCTGCTCGAGCAGTACTTC
clone size: -; D gene: -; J gene: TRBJ2-1; CDR3 length: 14; V gene: TRBV11-2; CDR3 protein: CASSLIGDYNEQFF; CDR3 DNA: TGTGCCAGCAGCTTAATCGGGGACTACAATGAGCAGTTCTTC
clone size: -; D gene: -; J gene: TRBJ1-2; CDR3 length: 11; V gene: TRBV12-3/TRBV12-4; CDR3 protein: CASYRSYGYTF; CDR3 DNA: TGTGCCAGCTATAGATCTTATGGCTACACCTTC
clone size: -; D gene: -; J gene: TRBJ1-2; CDR3 length: 14; V gene: TRBV10-3; CDR3 protein: CAISESRQYYGYTF; CDR3 DNA: TGTGCCATCAGTGAATCGAGACAGTACTATGGCTACACCTTC
clone size: many; D gene: -; J gene: TRBJ2-6; CDR3 length: 15; V gene: TRBV14; CDR3 protein: CASSPVGSGANVLTF; CDR3 DNA: TGTGCCAGCAGCCCCGTTGGCTCTGGGGCCAACGTCCTGACTTTC
clone size: -; D gene: TRBD1; J gene: TRBJ1-2; CDR3 length: 16; V gene: TRBV7-3; CDR3 protein: CASSPTTGALDYGYTF; CDR3 DNA: TGTGCCAGCAGCCCGACGACAGGGGCGCTCGACTATGGCTACACCTTC
clone size: few; D gene: -; J gene: TRBJ2-7; CDR3 length: 15; V gene: TRBV6-1; CDR3 protein: CASSLRQAGNYEQYF; CDR3 DNA: TGTGCCAGCAGTTTAAGACAGGCAGGGAACTACGAGCAGTACTTC
clone size: few; D gene: -; J gene: TRBJ2-5; CDR3 length: 14; V gene: TRBV4-2; CDR3 protein: CASSQEGLQETQYF; CDR3 DNA: TGTGCCAGCAGCCAAGAGGGTCTACAAGAGACCCAGTACTTC
clone size: many; D gene: TRBD1; J gene: TRBJ2-3; CDR3 length: 15; V gene: TRBV6-4; CDR3 protein: CASSDSRQGADTQYF; CDR3 DNA: TGTGCCAGCAGTGACTCTCGACAGGGCGCAGATACGCAGTATTTT
clone size: few; D gene: TRBD1; J gene: TRBJ1-1; CDR3 length: 12; V gene: TRBV27; CDR3 protein: CATGAPGAEAFF; CDR3 DNA: TGCGCGACAGGGGCGCCCGGAGCTGAAGCTTTCTTT
clone size: many; D gene: -; J gene: TRBJ2-7; CDR3 length: 10; V gene: TRBV2; CDR3 protein: CASSGYEQYF; CDR3 DNA: TGTGCCAGCAGCGGTTACGAGCAGTACTTC
clone size: -; D gene: -; J gene: TRBJ2-5; CDR3 length: 17; V gene: TRBV11-2; CDR3 protein: CASSLAAFLRSKETQYF; CDR3 DNA: TGTGCCAGCAGCTTAGCGGCCTTTCTGCGCTCGAAAGAGACCCAGTACTTC
clone size: -; D gene: TRBD2; J gene: TRBJ2-7; CDR3 length: 20; V gene: TRBV4-3; CDR3 protein: CASSQDSWTSGSVGNREQYF; CDR3 DNA: TGCGCCAGCAGCCAAGATTCGTGGACTAGCGGGAGCGTGGGTAATCGCGAGCAGTACTTC
clone size: -; D gene: -; J gene: TRBJ1-2; CDR3 length: 13; V gene: TRBV2; CDR3 protein: CASRDTQRRGYTF; CDR3 DNA: TGTGCCAGCAGGGACACCCAAAGGCGAGGCTACACCTTC
clone size: -; D gene: -; J gene: TRBJ1-1; CDR3 length: 14; V gene: TRBV5-1; CDR3 protein: CASSPRQTNTEAFF; CDR3 DNA: TGCGCCAGCAGCCCAAGACAGACGAACACTGAAGCTTTCTTT
clone size: many; D gene: TRBD1; J gene: TRBJ1-4; CDR3 length: 15; V gene: TRBV20-1; CDR3 protein: CSATAPGQDNEKLFF; CDR3 DNA: TGCAGTGCTACCGCCCCGGGACAGGATAATGAAAAACTGTTTTTT
clone size: few; D gene: TRBD1; J gene: TRBJ2-5; CDR3 length: 16; V gene: TRBV6-1; CDR3 protein: CASSSDSTGEQETQYF; CDR3 DNA: TGTGCCAGCAGTTCTGACTCTACAGGGGAACAAGAGACCCAGTACTTC
clone size: -; D gene: TRBD2; J gene: TRBJ2-3; CDR3 length: 17; V gene: TRBV4-1; CDR3 protein: CASSQALAGAGTDTQYF; CDR3 DNA: TGCGCCAGCAGCCAGGCTCTAGCGGGGGCGGGCACAGATACGCAGTATTTT
clone size: -; D gene: -; J gene: TRBJ2-1; CDR3 length: 16; V gene: TRBV25-1; CDR3 protein: CASSEYFASPNNEQFF; CDR3 DNA: TGTGCCAGCAGTGAATATTTCGCATCCCCCAACAATGAGCAGTTCTTC
clone size: -; D gene: -; J gene: TRBJ1-5; CDR3 length: 14; V gene: TRBV18; CDR3 protein: CASSPAYSNQPQHF; CDR3 DNA: TGTGCCAGCTCACCAGCCTATAGCAATCAGCCCCAGCATTTT
clone size: -; D gene: -; J gene: TRBJ1-2; CDR3 length: 13; V gene: TRBV7-2; CDR3 protein: CASSLQLSNGYTF; CDR3 DNA: TGTGCCAGCAGCTTACAGTTGTCTAATGGCTACACCTTC
clone size: -; D gene: TRBD1; J gene: TRBJ1-1; CDR3 length: 14; V gene: TRBV6-2/TRBV6-3; CDR3 protein: CASTRGWERTEAFF; CDR3 DNA: TGTGCCAGCACCAGGGGGTGGGAGAGGACTGAAGCTTTCTTT
clone size: few; D gene: -; J gene: TRBJ2-3; CDR3 length: 14; V gene: TRBV9; CDR3 protein: CASSVGQGLDTQYF; CDR3 DNA: TGTGCCAGCAGCGTAGGGCAGGGGTTGGATACGCAGTATTTT
clone size: few; D gene: TRBD1; J gene: TRBJ2-5; CDR3 length: 16; V gene: TRBV12-3/TRBV12-4; CDR3 protein: CASTMGQGAGRETQYF; CDR3 DNA: TGTGCCAGCACCATGGGACAGGGGGCAGGTCGGGAGACCCAGTACTTC
clone size: few; D gene: -; J gene: TRBJ2-7; CDR3 length: 15; V gene: TRBV12-3/TRBV12-4; CDR3 protein: CASTLRTGGSYEQYF; CDR3 DNA: TGTGCCAGCACCCTCCGGACCGGCGGGTCCTACGAGCAGTACTTC
clone size: -; D gene: TRBD2; J gene: TRBJ2-3; CDR3 length: 17; V gene: TRBV9; CDR3 protein: CASSVPASGGMTDTQYF; CDR3 DNA: TGTGCCAGCAGCGTACCCGCCTCGGGAGGAATGACAGATACGCAGTATTTT
clone size: -; D gene: -; J gene: TRBJ2-1; CDR3 length: 14; V gene: TRBV5-1; CDR3 protein: CASSLSPLNNEQFF; CDR3 DNA: TGCGCCAGCAGCTTGAGTCCCTTGAACAATGAGCAGTTCTTC
clone size: few; D gene: TRBD2; J gene: TRBJ2-3; CDR3 length: 18; V gene: TRBV20-1; CDR3 protein: CSANSPAGGKSSTDTQYF; CDR3 DNA: TGCAGTGCTAACTCGCCAGCGGGGGGCAAATCTAGCACAGATACGCAGTATTTT